This T cell receptor (beta chain) was captured in a study of blood T cell repertoires in COVID-19. The overall study: The study drew acute and convalescent COVID-19 samples from the United States, Italy and Spain. The cDNA or gDNA used as material had been derived from T cells, B-cell-depleted T cells, or PBMCs.

Original analysis: Reference gene primer amplification gave estimated nucleated cell counts. Sequenced by immunoSEQ multiplex PCR; TCRdb stores in-frame clones only, minus some. V, J and clone size were drawn from that table, and D and trimming were deduced from the DNA. The profile shows over 150,000 clones, 88% of them singletons. The clonotype was recovered from a man between 45 and 60 years old who had recovered from COVID-19. The sequenced sample consisted of peripheral blood.

This chain's CDR3 is CASSYRNEQFF. In DNA, the CDR3 is TGTGCCAGCAGTTACAGAAATGAGCAGTTCTTC. This rearrangement joins TRBV2 to TRBJ2-1; D not certain. V lost 5 bases and J 7 bases, leaving 6 bases between the germline ends. From germline, CDR1 is SNHLY and CDR2 FYNNEI. The CDR3 consists of 11 residues.